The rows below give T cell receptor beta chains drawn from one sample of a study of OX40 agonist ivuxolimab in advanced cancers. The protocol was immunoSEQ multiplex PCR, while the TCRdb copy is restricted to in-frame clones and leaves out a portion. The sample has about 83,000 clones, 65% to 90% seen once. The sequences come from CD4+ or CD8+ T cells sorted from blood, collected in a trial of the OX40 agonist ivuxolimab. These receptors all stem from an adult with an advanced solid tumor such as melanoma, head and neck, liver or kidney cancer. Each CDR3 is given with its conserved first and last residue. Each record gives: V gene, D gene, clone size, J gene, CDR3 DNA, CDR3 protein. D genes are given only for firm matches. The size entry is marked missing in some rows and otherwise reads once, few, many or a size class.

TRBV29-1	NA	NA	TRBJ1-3	TGCAGCGTTGCGCAACAGGGCTCTGGAAACACCATATATTTT	CSVAQQGSGNTIYF
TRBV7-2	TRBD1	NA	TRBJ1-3	TGTGCCAGCAGCTTATCGGACAGGGGCGGAAACACCATATATTTT	CASSLSDRGGNTIYF
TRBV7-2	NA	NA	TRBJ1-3	TGTGCCAGCAGCTTAGATCGGGGGAAGGGAAACACCATATATTTT	CASSLDRGKGNTIYF
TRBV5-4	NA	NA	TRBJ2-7	TGTGCCAGCAGCAGGGAGACCTCCTACGAGCAGTACTTC	CASSRETSYEQYF
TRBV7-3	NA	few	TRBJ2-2	TGTGCCAGCAGCGGACAGCGGAACACCGGGGAGCTGTTTTTT	CASSGQRNTGELFF
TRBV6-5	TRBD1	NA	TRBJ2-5	TGTGCCAGCAGTCGCGACAGGGGAGAGACCCAGTACTTC	CASSRDRGETQYF
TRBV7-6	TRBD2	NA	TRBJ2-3	TGTGCCAGCAGCTTAGTTGGCAGAACTAGCGGTAGCACAGATACGCAGTATTTT	CASSLVGRTSGSTDTQYF
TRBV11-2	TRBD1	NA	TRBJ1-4	TGTGCCAGCAGCTCATCGACAGGGATTGTTGAAAAACTGTTTTTT	CASSSSTGIVEKLFF
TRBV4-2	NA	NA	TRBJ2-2	TGTGCCAGCAGCCCCACCCGGGAAGGGGGGAGACCCGGGGAGCTGTTTTTT	CASSPTREGGRPGELFF
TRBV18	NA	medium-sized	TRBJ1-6	TGTGCCAGCTCACCACGAGCCCAGCAGGATTCACCCCTCCACTTT	CASSPRAQQDSPLHF
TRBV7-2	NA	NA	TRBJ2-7	TGTGCCAGCAGCGTAAAAGGGAAGGGGTTTGGGTACGAGCAGTACTTC	CASSVKGKGFGYEQYF
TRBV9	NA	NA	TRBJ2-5	TGTGCCAGCAGCCGCGGGGCAGATCCGTACCAAGAGACCCAGTACTTC	CASSRGADPYQETQYF
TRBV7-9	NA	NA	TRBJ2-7	TGTGCCAGCTCGAAGACAGGATACCCCTACGAGCAGTACTTC	CASSKTGYPYEQYF
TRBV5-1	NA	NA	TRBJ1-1	TGCGCCAGCAGCTTGGATGGACGGGCTATGAACAGGGAAGCTTTCTTT	CASSLDGRAMNREAFF
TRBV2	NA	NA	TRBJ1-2	TGTGCCAGCATGTCGGGCCTTGACTATGGCTACACCTTC	CASMSGLDYGYTF
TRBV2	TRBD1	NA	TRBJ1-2	TGTGCCAGCAGTCCCGACAGGGTCTATGGCTACACCTTC	CASSPDRVYGYTF
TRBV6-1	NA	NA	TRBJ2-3	TGTGCCAACTCACTCAGCACAGATACGCAGTATTTT	CANSLSTDTQYF
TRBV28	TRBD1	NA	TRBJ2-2	TGTGCCAGCACCCCCGGGGACAGGGAAGCCGGGGAGCTGTTTTTT	CASTPGDREAGELFF
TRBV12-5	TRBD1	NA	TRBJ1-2	TGTGCTAGTGGCCCCGGACAGGCCGGTGTCCAATCTAACTATGGCTACACCTTC	CASGPGQAGVQSNYGYTF
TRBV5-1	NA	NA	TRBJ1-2	TGCGCCAGCATCAGGGCCGATGGATATGGCTACACCTTC	CASIRADGYGYTF
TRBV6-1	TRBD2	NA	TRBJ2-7	TGTGCCACCTCGAGGACTAGGGCCAACGAGCAGTACTTC	CATSRTRANEQYF
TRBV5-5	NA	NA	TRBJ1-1	TGTGCCAGCCGCCCAGGGCCCACTGAAGCTTTCTTT	CASRPGPTEAFF
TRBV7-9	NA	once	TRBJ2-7	TGTGCCAGCAGCCCCTCCGGACAGAATCACGAGCAGTACTTC	CASSPSGQNHEQYF
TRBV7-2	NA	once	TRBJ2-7	TGTGCCAGCAGCTTAGGAGGGGCAGGGCACGAGCAGTACTTC	CASSLGGAGHEQYF
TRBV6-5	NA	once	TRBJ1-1	TGTGCCAGCAGTCGGCCGGGCTGGGAAGCTTTCTTT	CASSRPGWEAFF
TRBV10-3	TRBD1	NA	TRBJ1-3	TGTGCCATCAGTGATGGCCTAGGACAGGGGAAGAACACCATATATTTT	CAISDGLGQGKNTIYF
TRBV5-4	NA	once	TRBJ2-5	TGTGCCAGCAGCCGGGGACGTGAAGAGACCCAGTACTTC	CASSRGREETQYF
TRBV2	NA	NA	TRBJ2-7	TGTGCCAGCAGTTACCAGGCACCCTACGAGCAGTACTTC	CASSYQAPYEQYF
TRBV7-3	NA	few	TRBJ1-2	TGTGCCAGCAGCTTAGCCCCCGGCAGTCCCTATGGCTACACCTTC	CASSLAPGSPYGYTF
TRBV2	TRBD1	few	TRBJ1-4	TGTGCCAGCAGTGAAGCGAGGACAGGGAGGCGTCAAAAACTGTTTTTT	CASSEARTGRRQKLFF
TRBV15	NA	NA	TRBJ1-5	TGTGCCACCAGCAGAGCAACAGGGATGCATCAGCCCCAGCATTTT	CATSRATGMHQPQHF
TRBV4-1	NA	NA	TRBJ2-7	TGCGCCAGCAGCCAAGATCAAATAGGGTACTACGAGCAGTACTTC	CASSQDQIGYYEQYF
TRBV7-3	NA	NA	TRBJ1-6	TGTGCCAGCAGCTTAAATGCCGACGGGACGGGGTCACCCCTCCACTTT	CASSLNADGTGSPLHF
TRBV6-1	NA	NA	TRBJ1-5	TGTGCCAGCAGTGCCCGGGACGGTAGCAATCAGCCCCAGCATTTT	CASSARDGSNQPQHF
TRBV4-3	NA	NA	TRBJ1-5	TGCGCCAGCAGCCAAGTTACAGGTAGCAATCAGCCCCAGCATTTT	CASSQVTGSNQPQHF
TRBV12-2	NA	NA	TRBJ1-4	TGTGCAAGTCGCCCTCCGGGGCAGGGAGGTGATAAACTGTTTTTT	CASRPPGQGGDKLFF
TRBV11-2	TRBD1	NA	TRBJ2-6	TGTGCCAGCAGTTCCCGACAGGGCTCCGGGGCCAACGTCCTGACTTTC	CASSSRQGSGANVLTF
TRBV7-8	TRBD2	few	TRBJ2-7	TGTGCCAGCAGCTTAGCCGGGAGGGAACGGGAGTACTTC	CASSLAGREREYF
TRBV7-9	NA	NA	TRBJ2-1	TGTGCCAGCAGCTCTACTCCCTCTCGCGAGCAGTTCTTC	CASSSTPSREQFF
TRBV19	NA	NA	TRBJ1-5	TGTGCCAGTAGTATGTCATTACAGGTCCTTCACAATCAGCCCCAGCATTTT	CASSMSLQVLHNQPQHF
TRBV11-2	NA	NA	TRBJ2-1	TGTGCCAGCAGCTTAGGGAGGGGGGGGTACAATGAGCAGTTCTTC	CASSLGRGGYNEQFF
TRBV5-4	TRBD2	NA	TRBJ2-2	TGTGCCAGCAGCCCCGGTGGACTAGCGACCACCGGGGAGCTGTTTTTT	CASSPGGLATTGELFF
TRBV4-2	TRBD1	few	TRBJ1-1	TGTGCCAGCAGCCCGGGACAGGTGAACACTGAAGCTTTCTTT	CASSPGQVNTEAFF
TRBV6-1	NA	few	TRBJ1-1	TGTGCCAGCAGTGAAATGGCAGGACAAGCTTTCTTT	CASSEMAGQAFF
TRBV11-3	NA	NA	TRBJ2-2	TGTGCCAGCAGCCCCGACTCGGGCGGGGAGCTGTTTTTT	CASSPDSGGELFF
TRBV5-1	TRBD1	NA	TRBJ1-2	TGCGCCAGCAGCTGGGAAACACAGGGGTACGGCTACACCTTC	CASSWETQGYGYTF
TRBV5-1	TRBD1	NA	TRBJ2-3	TGCGCCAGCAGCCCGGGACAGGGGTCAGATACGCAGTATTTT	CASSPGQGSDTQYF
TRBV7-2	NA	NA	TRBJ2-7	TGTGCCAGCAGCACCTCCACAGGGAACTCCTACGAGCAGTACTTC	CASSTSTGNSYEQYF
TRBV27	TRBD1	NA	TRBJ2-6	TGTGCCAGCAGTTTAGACAGGGTGTCCTCTGGGGCCAACGTCCTGACTTTC	CASSLDRVSSGANVLTF
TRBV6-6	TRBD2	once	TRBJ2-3	TGTGCCAGCAGTGCTTCGGGGGGGAACACAGATACGCAGTATTTT	CASSASGGNTDTQYF